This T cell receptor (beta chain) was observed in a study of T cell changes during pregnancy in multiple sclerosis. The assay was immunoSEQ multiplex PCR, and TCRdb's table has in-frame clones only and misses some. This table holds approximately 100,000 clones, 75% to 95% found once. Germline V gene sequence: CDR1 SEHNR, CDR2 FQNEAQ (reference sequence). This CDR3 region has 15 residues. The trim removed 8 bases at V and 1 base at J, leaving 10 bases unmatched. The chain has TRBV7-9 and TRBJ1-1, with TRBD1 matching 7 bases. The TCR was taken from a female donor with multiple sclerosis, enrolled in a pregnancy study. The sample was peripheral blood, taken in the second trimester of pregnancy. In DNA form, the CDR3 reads TGTGCCAGCGAGAGCCCACAGGGGCAGAACACTGAAGCTTTCTTT. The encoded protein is CASESPQGQNTEAFF.